A single sample is the source of the 15 T cell receptor beta chains below, sequenced in a study of cytomegalovirus exposure and HLA in healthy donors. TCRdb's copy holds only in-frame clones and misses some; the assay was immunoSEQ multiplex PCR. The sample has over 200,000 clones; less than 85% are singletons. The sample comprised PBMCs. Receptors originate from a woman younger than 30 in good health and CMV-seronegative.

This rearrangement joins TRBV28 to TRBJ1-2; 10 bases map to TRBD1. This CDR3 spans 15 amino acids. Germline CDR1 is MDHEN and CDR2 is SYDVKM. After removal of 6 bases from V and 8 bases from J, the junction contained 12 bases not matched to a gene. This chain's CDR3 is CASSPGQGPVWGYTF. The CDR3 DNA reads as TGTGCCAGCAGCCCGGGACAGGGGCCCGTTTGGGGCTACACCTTC.

The CDR3 DNA is TGTGCCAGCAGCGTAGTTTTAACAGGTGGAGGCTACACCTTC. This codes for CASSVVLTGGGYTF. The rearrangement uses TRBV9 and TRBJ1-2; TRBD1 is a possible D gene (5 bases). Per germline, CDR1 SGDLS and CDR2 YYNGEE. This CDR3 is 14 amino acids long. V was trimmed by 0 bases and J by 8 bases, leaving 14 bases between them.

A word on this clone: Other DNA sequences from this sample encode an identical CDR3 as well. This rearrangement joins TRBV27 to TRBJ1-2; 7 bases fit TRBD1. In germline, CDR1 is MNHEY, CDR2 SMNVEV (reference sequence). V lost 3 bases to trimming and J lost 6 bases; unmatched junction nucleotides: 4. The CDR3 loop spans 13 amino acids. CDR3 bases: TGTGCCAGCAGTTTGTACAGGGGAAATGGCTACACCTTC. This translates into CASSLYRGNGYTF.

The rearrangement joins TRBV27 to TRBJ1-2; possibly TRBD1 for D (5 bases). V was cut by 0 bases and J by 8 bases, with 19 bases left in between. The CDR3 covers 16 residues. Germline V gene lookup returns CDR1 MNHEY and CDR2 SMNVEV (reference sequence). CDR3 in DNA: TGTGCCAGCAGTTTATCGCGGGTCCCCTTATCAGGGGGCTACACCTTC. Protein product: CASSLSRVPLSGGYTF.

V gene TRBV2 combines with J gene TRBJ2-4; 7 nucleotides line up with TRBD1. Looked up from germline, CDR1 is SNHLY and CDR2 is FYNNEI. V dropped 6 bases and J dropped 0; count of bases not matched to a gene: 5. The CDR3 covers 15 residues. CDR3 loop: CASRGDRGAKNIQYF. CDR3 nucleotide sequence: TGTGCCAGCAGGGGGGACAGAGGAGCCAAAAACATTCAGTACTTC.

This clone was seen a single time. The chain uses TRBV25-1 and TRBJ1-4; possibly TRBD1 for D (5 bases). CDR1 and CDR2 from the germline V gene are MGHDK and SYGVNS. The CDR3 is made up of 13 amino acids. V was trimmed by 6 bases and J by 6 bases, leaving 11 bases between them. The CDR3 sequence is CASSGQGHEKLFF. CDR3 in DNA: TGTGCCAGCAGCGGGCAGGGACATGAAAAACTGTTTTTT. The whole variable domain, filled in from reference TRBV25-1 and TRBJ1-4, reads EADIYQTPRYLVIGTGKKITLECSQTMGHDKMYWYQQDPGMELHLIHYSYGVNSTEKGDLSSESTVSRIRTEHFPLTLESARPSHTSQYLCASSGQGHEKLFFGSGTQLSVL.

The chain couples TRBV28 to TRBJ1-4; D call uncertain. The ends were cut back, 2 bases at V and 7 bases at J, with 2 bases in the middle. Germline V gene sequence: CDR1 MDHEN, CDR2 SYDVKM. This CDR3 region has 11 residues. The CDR3 DNA sequence: TGTGCCAGCAGTTTACGTGAAAAACTGTTTTTT. This sequence encodes CASSLREKLFF.

The rearrangement uses TRBV10-3 and TRBJ1-1, with D unclear. Germline V CDR1 and CDR2: ENHRY, SYGVKD. The CDR3 length is 16 residues. V was pared by 0 bases and J by 2 bases, with 13 bases between. The CDR3 region is CAISESNVRANTEAFF. In DNA form, the CDR3 reads TGTGCCATCAGTGAGTCGAATGTAAGGGCTAACACTGAAGCTTTCTTT.

This clone was counted between two and nine times. This chain uses TRBV19 with TRBJ2-7; 11 bases agree with TRBD1. Germline V lookup: CDR1 LNHDA, CDR2 SQIVND (reference sequence). The CDR3 is made up of 13 amino acids. Trimming took 10 bases from V and 5 from J; bases not matched to a gene: 7. The DNA for the CDR3 is TGTGCCACCTCGGACAGGGGGCAGGACGAGCAGTACTTC. It encodes CATSDRGQDEQYF.

The V call is TRBV28, the J call TRBJ1-1; D is perhaps TRBD1 (5 bases). The CDR3 spans 15 residues. Trimming stripped 6 bases from V and 2 bases from J, with 16 bases between. The V gene's germline CDR1 is MDHEN and CDR2 SYDVKM. The CDR3 bases are TGTGCCAGCAGCCCGTGGGGGGGACCCAACACTGAAGCTTTCTTT. The encoded protein is CASSPWGGPNTEAFF.

V is TRBV5-1 and J is TRBJ1-2; weak D call: TRBD1 (5 bases). CDR3 length equals 16 residues. From germline, CDR1 is SGHRS and CDR2 YFSETQ. Trimming shortened V by 1 base and J by 4 bases, and 17 bases separated the two germline ends. CDR3 nucleotide sequence: TGCGCCAGCAGCTTGACTCCCCAGGGAGAGTCCTATGGCTACACCTTC. It specifies CASSLTPQGESYGYTF.

This chain joins TRBV5-1 and TRBJ2-2; TRBD2 matches 7 bases. This CDR3 is built from 15 residues. CDR1 SGHRS and CDR2 YFSETQ come from the germline V gene. V lost 5 bases and J lost 4; bases outside the gene matches: 8. The DNA for the CDR3 is TGCGCCAGCAGACCCAGCGGGACGTCCACCGGGGAGCTGTTTTTT. Translation: CASRPSGTSTGELFF.

This chain connects TRBV15 to TRBJ1-1; D uncertain. Germline-derived CDR1 and CDR2 are LNHNV and YYDKDF (reference sequence). The CDR3 sequence is 15 residues long. Trimming pared 0 bases from V and 0 bases from J, leaving 8 bases between. DNA for the CDR3: TGTGCCACCAGCAGAGATTCGGCTGTGAACACTGAAGCTTTCTTT. Residues: CATSRDSAVNTEAFF. The full variable domain, completed using reference TRBV15 and TRBJ1-1, is DAMVIQNPRYQVTQFGKPVTLSCSQTLNHNVMYWYQQKSSQAPKLLFHYYDKDFNNEADTPDNFQSRRPNTSFCFLDIRSPGLGDTAMYLCATSRDSAVNTEAFFGQGTRLTVV.

There are a few counts of this clone. This rearrangement joins TRBV4-2 to TRBJ2-3; TRBD2 agrees at 7 bases. CDR3 length: 18 amino acids. Germline-derived CDR1 and CDR2 are LGHNA and YNFKEQ. The J segment lost 4 bases and the V segment lost 3 bases, leaving 16 bases of the junction unmatched. As DNA, the CDR3 is TGTGCCAGCAGCCATACCTATGACGGTCTAGCGGCCGCAGATACGCAGTATTTT. It specifies CASSHTYDGLAAADTQYF.

This chain joins TRBV2 and TRBJ2-3, with a tentative D call TRBD2 (6 bases). The germline V gene encodes CDR1 SNHLY and CDR2 FYNNEI. The V end lost 8 bases, the J end lost 4 bases, and 16 bases lay between the germline ends. The CDR3 sequence is 14 residues long. In nucleotides, the CDR3 is TGTGCCAGCGGAACGGGACTCCCTCCAGATACGCAGTATTTT. Encoded protein: CASGTGLPPDTQYF.